This entry is about one TCR beta chain. Its cognate antigen is unknown. The CDR3 covers 16 residues. V gave up 0 bases and J gave up 8 bases, with 19 bases separating them. Germline V lookup: CDR1 LGHNA, CDR2 YSLEER. This record comes from a study of graft-versus-host responses after intestinal transplantation. Study in general: Recipients obtained multivisceral, liver-intestinal, or isolated intestinal transplants. Every transplant recipient was induced with anti-thymocyte globulin, then maintained on tacrolimus and steroids for about three years.

Some clones are missing from TCRdb's copy, which holds only in-frame ones; the method was immunoSEQ multiplex PCR. The sample has 90,000 to 95,000 clones; around 90% are singletons. The source was unstimulated CD8+ T cells sorted from spleen or lymph node cells, collected before intestinal transplant. The chain couples TRBV4-3 to TRBJ1-2; perhaps TRBD1 as D (6 bases). The sequence was collected from a human donor who received an intestinal transplant. CDR3 in DNA: TGCGCCAGCAGCCAAGATTCCTGGGGGGGCGCGATGGGCTACACCTTC. Protein product: CASSQDSWGGAMGYTF.